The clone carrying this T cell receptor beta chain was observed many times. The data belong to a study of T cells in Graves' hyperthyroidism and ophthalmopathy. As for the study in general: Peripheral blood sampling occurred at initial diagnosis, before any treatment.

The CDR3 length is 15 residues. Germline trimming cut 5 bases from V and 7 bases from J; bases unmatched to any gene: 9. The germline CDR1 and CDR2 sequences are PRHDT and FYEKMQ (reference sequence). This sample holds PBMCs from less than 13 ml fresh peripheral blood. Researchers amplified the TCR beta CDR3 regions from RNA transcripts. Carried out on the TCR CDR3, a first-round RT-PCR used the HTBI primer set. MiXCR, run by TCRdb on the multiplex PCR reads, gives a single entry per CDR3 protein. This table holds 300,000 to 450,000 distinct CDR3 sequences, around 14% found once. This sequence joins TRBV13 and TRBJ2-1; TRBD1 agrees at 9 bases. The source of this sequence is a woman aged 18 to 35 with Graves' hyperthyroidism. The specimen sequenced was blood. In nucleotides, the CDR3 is TGTGCCAGCAGCCCACAGGGGGCTTGGGGGAATGAGCAGTTCTTC. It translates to CASSPQGAWGNEQFF.